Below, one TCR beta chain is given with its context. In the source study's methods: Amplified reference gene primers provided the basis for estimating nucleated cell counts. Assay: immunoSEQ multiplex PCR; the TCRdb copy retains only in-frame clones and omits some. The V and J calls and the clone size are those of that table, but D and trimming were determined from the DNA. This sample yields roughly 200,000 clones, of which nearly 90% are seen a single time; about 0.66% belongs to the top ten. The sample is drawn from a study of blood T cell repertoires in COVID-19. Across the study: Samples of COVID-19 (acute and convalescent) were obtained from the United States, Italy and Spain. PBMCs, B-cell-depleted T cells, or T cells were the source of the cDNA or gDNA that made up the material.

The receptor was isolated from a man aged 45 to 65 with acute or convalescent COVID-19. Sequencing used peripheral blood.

The CDR3 protein is CASIGPGGYNSPLHF. The CDR3 coding sequence is TGTGCCAGCATTGGACCAGGGGGCTATAATTCACCCCTCCACTTT. This rearrangement joins TRBV6-5 to TRBJ1-6; 7 bases align to TRBD1. Germline V gene data show CDR1 as MNHEY and CDR2 as SVGAGI. The CDR3 consists of 15 residues. Trimming at V came to 7 bases and at J to 3 bases, leaving 6 bases not matched to a gene.